These T cell receptor beta chains were read from a single sample in a study of control samples from healthy donors and cancer patients. Measured with immunoSEQ multiplex PCR; TCRdb has only the in-frame clones, and not every one. The sample holds about 120,000 clones, approximately 94% seen once. The specimen sequenced was blood. The source of these receptors is a man aged 25 to 40 in good health. The CDR3 runs from the conserved cysteine through the conserved F or W. Fields, in order: V gene, clone size, J gene, D gene, CDR3 DNA, CDR3 protein. The D gene is left open where the match is weak. Rows may omit the clone size; those that give it use once, few, many or a size class.

TRBV4-1	.	TRBJ1-4	TRBD1	TGCGCCAGCAGCCAAGGGACAGGGCTGGGCGAAAAACTGTTTTTT	CASSQGTGLGEKLFF
TRBV30	.	TRBJ2-3	.	TGTGCCTGGAGATGGGGGGTCACAGATACGCAGTATTTT	CAWRWGVTDTQYF
TRBV9	few	TRBJ2-3	.	TGTGCCAGCAGCTCCCAGGGGACTTTCACAGATACGCAGTATTTT	CASSSQGTFTDTQYF
TRBV30	.	TRBJ2-2	.	TGTGCCTGGAGGGGTAGGGTTTGGAACACCGGGGAGCTGTTTTTT	CAWRGRVWNTGELFF
TRBV7-6	.	TRBJ1-1	.	TGTGCCAGCAGCTTAGCGGGGGGTAACACTGAAGCTTTCTTT	CASSLAGGNTEAFF
TRBV10-1	.	TRBJ1-1	.	TGCGCCAGCAGTGAGACGGGGAGCACTGAAGCTTTCTTT	CASSETGSTEAFF
TRBV7-2	.	TRBJ1-4	TRBD1	TGTGCCAGCAGCTTAATGAGGACAGGGTCAAATGAAAAACTGTTTTTT	CASSLMRTGSNEKLFF
TRBV27	.	TRBJ1-3	.	TGTGCCAGCAGTCCGTCCGGCCGGGGAAACACCATATATTTT	CASSPSGRGNTIYF
TRBV29-1	once	TRBJ1-2	.	TGCAGCGCTAGAGCAGGGGCACTAGTGGGCTACACCTTC	CSARAGALVGYTF
TRBV9	.	TRBJ2-2	.	TGTGCCAGCAGCGTAGTCCCGGGCACGAACACCGGGGAGCTGTTTTTT	CASSVVPGTNTGELFF
TRBV7-3	.	TRBJ1-2	.	TGTGCCAGCAGCAACGACAGGCGGAAGGATGGCTACACCTTC	CASSNDRRKDGYTF
TRBV6-2/TRBV6-3	once	TRBJ2-3	.	TGTGCCAGCAGTACCCCTATTTGGGCGACGAGCACAGATACGCAGTATTTT	CASSTPIWATSTDTQYF
TRBV19	.	TRBJ1-5	TRBD1	TGTGCCAGTAGTCGACAGGGGGGCAATCAGCCCCAGCATTTT	CASSRQGGNQPQHF
TRBV5-1	.	TRBJ1-1	TRBD1	TGCGCCAGCAGCACGTGGACAGGGGGTTATGACACTGAAGCTTTCTTT	CASSTWTGGYDTEAFF
TRBV6-5	.	TRBJ2-2	TRBD2	TGTGCCAGCAGTTGGACTAGCGGGGGGTCCGGGGAGCTGTTTTTT	CASSWTSGGSGELFF
TRBV7-2	.	TRBJ2-7	TRBD1	TGTGCCAGCAGCTACTTTACAGGGGGCCGATCCTACGAGCAGTACTTC	CASSYFTGGRSYEQYF
TRBV6-5	.	TRBJ2-7	TRBD2	TGTGCCAGCAGTTACTCGGAGGCGGGGGGCTACGAGCAGTACTTC	CASSYSEAGGYEQYF
TRBV4-2	.	TRBJ2-3	.	TGTGCCAGCAGCCAAGATTTGGGTGCCGATACGCAGTATTTT	CASSQDLGADTQYF
TRBV28	.	TRBJ1-5	.	TGTGCCAGCAGTTTCATCCAGATGGGCAATCAGCCCCAGCATTTT	CASSFIQMGNQPQHF
TRBV6-5	.	TRBJ2-1	.	TGTGCCAGCACCCCGGGGCGGGTTCCCTACAATGAGCAGTTCTTC	CASTPGRVPYNEQFF
TRBV18	.	TRBJ2-7	TRBD1	TGTGCCAGCTCACAGGGGACAGCTAAGTCCTACGAGCAGTACTTC	CASSQGTAKSYEQYF
TRBV5-4	.	TRBJ1-2	TRBD1	TGTGCCAGCAGCTCAGGGGGCGGAGGCTACACCTTC	CASSSGGGGYTF
TRBV18	.	TRBJ2-3	TRBD1	TGTGCCAGCTCACTGGACAGGTTGGACACAGATACGCAGTATTTT	CASSLDRLDTDTQYF
TRBV12-3/TRBV12-4	.	TRBJ2-7	.	TGCAGGGACTTGGTGCACGAGCAGTACTTC	CRDLVHEQYF